Shown below are 26 T cell receptor beta chains from a single sample sequenced in a study of shared clonotypes between healthy human individuals. Assay used: immunoSEQ multiplex PCR; TCRdb lists only in-frame clones, some missing. The sample consists of about 990,000 clones, about 84% of them appearing once. The sequenced sample consisted of memory CD4+ T cells from PBMCs. Subset in this sample: CD45RA-negative fraction. The receptors shown here come from a young man in good health. Some clones in this sample may be carry-over from other donors' samples.

The chain joins TRBV6-1 to TRBJ2-2, with D tentatively TRBD2 (5 bases). Germline V CDR1 and CDR2: MNHNS, SASEGT. The V gene lost 2 bases and the J gene lost 8 bases, with 12 bases spanning the gap. The CDR3 is 14 amino acids. This CDR3 reads CASSERWLAGELFF. The CDR3 nucleotides are TGTGCCAGCAGTGAAAGGTGGTTAGCGGGGGAGCTGTTTTTT.

As regards this clone: A far larger clone is off by one base, so a read error is likely. Other DNA sequences in the same sample also yield this CDR3. V and J are TRBV29-1 and TRBJ2-2; maybe TRBD2 (5 bases). CDR1 is SQVTM and CDR2 is ANQGSEA in the germline V gene. The CDR3 covers 13 residues. CDR3 residues: CSVDGRNTGELFF. For the CDR3, the DNA is TGCAGCGTTGACGGGCGGAACACCGGGGAGCTGTTCTTT.

The chain employs TRBV5-1 and TRBJ1-1; D not resolved. This CDR3 has 15 residues. The ends were cut back, 4 bases at V and 3 bases at J, with 16 bases in the middle. CDR1 and CDR2 from the germline V gene are SGHRS and YFSETQ. The CDR3 loop is CASSLSWAGDTEAFF. The DNA of the CDR3 is TGCGCCAGCAGCCTCTCTTGGGCCGGGGACACTGAAGCTTTCTTT.

V gene TRBV7-8 combines with J gene TRBJ1-1; 10 nucleotides match TRBD1. Per the germline V gene, CDR1 is SGHVS and CDR2 is FQNEAQ. The CDR3 has 14 residues. V lost 4 bases and J lost 4; bases outside the gene matches: 3. In nucleotides, the CDR3 is TGTGCCAGCAGCTCGGGACAGGGGACCACTGAAGCTTTCTTT. This codes for CASSSGQGTTEAFF. Variable domain in full (rest from reference TRBV7-8 and TRBJ1-1): GAGVSQSPRYKVAKRGQDVALRCDPISGHVSLFWYQQALGQGPEFLTYFQNEAQLDKSGLPSDRFFAERPEGSVSTLKIQRTQQEDSAVYLCASSSGQGTTEAFFGQGTRLTVV.

The chain is built from TRBV5-1 and TRBJ2-7; D is tentatively TRBD1 or TRBD2 (5 bases each). V shed 4 bases and J shed 5 bases, with 19 bases lying between them. Germline assignment: CDR1 SGHRS and CDR2 YFSETQ. CDR3 length: 15 residues. CDR3 DNA sequence: TGCGCCAGCAGCCCTGGACGGGACGGTGCACACGAGCAGTACTTC. This translates into CASSPGRDGAHEQYF.

The gene calls are TRBV7-2 and TRBJ2-7, with D perhaps TRBD1 (6 bases). The V gene's germline CDR1 is SGHTA and CDR2 FQGNSA. This CDR3 is 14 amino acids long. V gave up 5 bases and J gave up 3 bases, with 14 bases separating them. The chain's CDR3 is CASSLNRDRYEQYF. CDR3 nucleotides: TGTGCCAGCAGCCTGAACAGGGACCGCTACGAGCAGTACTTC.

The chain employs TRBV7-2 and TRBJ1-3; D gene ambiguous. The germline V gene has CDR1 SGHTA and CDR2 FQGNSA. V lost 2 bases and J lost 0, with 11 bases in between. This CDR3 has 16 residues. The CDR3 DNA is TGTGCCAGCAGCTTACGGTTCGACAACTCTGGAAACACCATATATTTT. Translation gives CASSLRFDNSGNTIYF.

V is TRBV14 and J is TRBJ2-5, with a weak D call TRBD2 (6 bases). Trimming left V 1 base short and J 5 bases short, with 29 bases between. This CDR3 spans 20 amino acids. Germline V gene sequence: CDR1 SGHDN, CDR2 FVKESK. The CDR3 spells CASSQGTRGSREYYPETQYF. CDR3 bases: TGTGCCAGCAGCCAAGGGACCCGGGGGAGCCGGGAATACTACCCTGAGACCCAGTACTTC.

The chain joins TRBV28 to TRBJ1-3; no reliable D call. The CDR3 consists of 14 residues. Per germline, CDR1 MDHEN and CDR2 SYDVKM. V was shortened by 10 bases and J by 4 bases, with 17 bases between the two germline ends. CDR3: CATRTGRAGNTIYF. The CDR3 nucleotides read TGTGCCACCCGAACGGGGAGGGCAGGAAACACCATATATTTT. The full variable domain, rest sourced from reference TRBV28 and TRBJ1-3, is DVKVTQSSRYLVKRTGEKVFLECVQDMDHENMFWYRQDPGLGLRLIYFSYDVKMKEKGDIPEGYSVSREKKERFSLILESASTNQTSMYLCATRTGRAGNTIYFGEGSWLTVV.

The gene calls are TRBV4-2 and TRBJ2-7; 7 bases align to TRBD2. CDR3 size: 16 residues. V lost 4 bases to trimming and J lost 0 bases; unmatched junction nucleotides: 9. Germline-derived CDR1 and CDR2 are LGHNA and YNFKEQ. This CDR3 is CASSPGEGRGSYEQYF. DNA for the CDR3: TGTGCCAGCAGCCCTGGCGAGGGGAGGGGCTCCTACGAGCAGTACTTC.

The chain employs TRBV7-2 and TRBJ2-3; the D gene is possibly TRBD1 (6 bases). Looked up from germline, CDR1 is SGHTA and CDR2 is FQGNSA. V was shortened by 5 bases and J by 2 bases, with 14 bases between the two germline ends. This CDR3 region has 15 residues. The CDR3 DNA sequence: TGTGCCAGCAGCCCGGACAGACTACCCACAGATACGCAGTATTTT. Residues: CASSPDRLPTDTQYF.

The chain couples TRBV4-2 to TRBJ1-2; tentatively, D is TRBD1 (5 bases). Germline V gives CDR1 LGHNA, CDR2 YNFKEQ. Trimming took off 4 bases at V and 4 bases at J, with 13 bases between the two ends. This CDR3 comprises 14 residues. CDR3 coding DNA: TGTGCCAGCAGCCGGGGGGTCGACGGCTATGGCTACACCTTC. It codes for CASSRGVDGYGYTF.

Comment on this clone: At one of its ends the junction is not consistent with the germline gene, which may arise from a read error. Other nucleotide sequences in the sample specify the same CDR3. V usage is TRBV7-9 and J usage is TRBJ2-5, with unresolved D. The CDR3 spans 11 residues. Germline V CDR1 and CDR2: SEHNR, FQNEAQ (reference sequence). The CDR3 DNA reads TGCGCCAGCAGCTCAAAAGAGACCCAGTACTTC. Its protein is CASSSKETQYF.

The DNA of the CDR3 is TGTGCCAGCAGCCCTACCCAATGGGGGCAGTTCTTC. Translated: CASSPTQWGQFF. The chain has TRBV7-9 and TRBJ2-1; D unclear. CDR1 SEHNR and CDR2 FQNEAQ come from the germline V gene (reference sequence). The CDR3 is 12 residues long. Trimming pared 5 bases from V and 12 bases from J, leaving 14 bases between.

The chain combines TRBV29-1 with TRBJ2-3, with 10 bases lining up with TRBD2. CDR3 length: 13 residues. CDR1 and CDR2 (germline): SQVTM, ANQGSEA. V dropped 7 bases and J dropped 0; count of bases not matched to a gene: 1. The CDR3 DNA reads as TGCAGCGCAGCGGGAGGGAGCACAGATACGCAGTATTTT. It is translated as CSAAGGSTDTQYF.

The chain uses TRBV11-2 and TRBJ1-2, with 9 bases aligning to TRBD1. The CDR3 covers 14 residues. Germline V gene data show CDR1 as SGHAT and CDR2 as FQNNGV. Trimming took 4 bases from V and 8 from J; bases not matched to a gene: 8. The CDR3 region has the DNA TGTGCCAGCAGCTCCCGGGACAGGGTTGGGGGCTACACCTTC. This encodes CASSSRDRVGGYTF.

The CDR3 here is CASSLLTGVPYEQYF. CDR3 nucleotide sequence: TGTGCCAGCAGCTTACTGACAGGAGTCCCCTACGAGCAGTACTTC. The rearrangement links TRBV7-2 to TRBJ2-7; tentative D call: TRBD1 (6 bases). Germline V gene data show CDR1 as SGHTA and CDR2 as FQGNSA. The ends were cut back, 2 bases at V and 2 bases at J, with 13 bases in the middle. The CDR3 covers 15 residues.

V usage is TRBV4-1 and J usage is TRBJ1-2, with 7 bases fitting TRBD1. This CDR3 spans 17 amino acids. The germline CDR1 and CDR2 sequences are MGHRA and YSYEKL. J was trimmed by 1 base and V by 0 bases; bases with no gene match: 8. DNA for the CDR3: TGCGCCAGCAGCCAAGATTCGTGGCGGGACAGTAACTATGGCTACACCTTC. Its protein product is CASSQDSWRDSNYGYTF.

The chain recombines TRBV2 with TRBJ2-7, with 10 bases fitting TRBD2. J was trimmed by 2 bases and V by 5 bases; bases with no gene match: 12. Germline assignment: CDR1 SNHLY and CDR2 FYNNEI. The length of the CDR3 is 17 residues. CDR3 loop: CASSKGVAGGLPYEQYF. CDR3 nucleotides: TGTGCCAGCAGTAAGGGGGTAGCGGGAGGCCTTCCCTACGAGCAGTACTTC.

The V gene is TRBV30, the J gene TRBJ2-5, with 9 bases fitting TRBD1. The germline V gene has CDR1 GTSNPN and CDR2 SVGIG (reference sequence). This CDR3 is 13 amino acids long. V shed 6 bases and J 4 bases; nucleotides not matched to a gene: 6. CDR3 protein: CACLGQGIETQYF. CDR3 DNA: TGTGCCTGCCTGGGACAGGGAATAGAGACCCAGTACTTC.

The V gene is TRBV4-1, the J gene TRBJ2-7; 7 nucleotides match TRBD2. V was clipped by 1 base and J by 4 bases; unmatched bases: 7. This CDR3 has 15 residues. CDR1 MGHRA and CDR2 YSYEKL come from the germline V gene. The CDR3 DNA sequence: TGCGCCAGCAGCCAAGGTAGGGCGGGAGCGTACGAGCAGTACTTC. Translation: CASSQGRAGAYEQYF.

Notes on this clone: Being one base from a much bigger clone, this may be a read error. The chain carries TRBV7-3 and TRBJ1-1, with D perhaps matching TRBD1 (5 bases). CDR1 is SGHTA, CDR2 FQGTGA, per germline. V lost 3 bases, J lost 3 bases, and 8 bases lay in between. The CDR3 is 13 residues long. Here the CDR3 DNA reads TGTGCCAGCAGCTTTTCCAGGGACACTGAAGCTTTCTTT. Its translation is CASSFSRDTEAFF.

The chain carries TRBV4-3 and TRBJ2-1, with no clear D. This CDR3 region has 17 residues. Germline V gene lookup returns CDR1 LGHNA and CDR2 YSLEER. Trimming left V 2 bases short and J 0 bases short, with 14 bases between. CDR3 residues: CASSQSVADLSYNEQFF. The CDR3 region has the DNA TGCGCCAGCAGCCAATCGGTCGCTGACCTCTCCTACAATGAGCAGTTCTTC.

This clone was counted once. V is TRBV7-3 and J is TRBJ2-1, with 9 bases fitting TRBD2. The ends lost 5 bases at V and 7 bases at J; junction bases unmatched: 6. The CDR3 extends over 14 amino acids. Germline loops: CDR1 SGHTA, CDR2 FQGTGA. The CDR3 loop reads CASSVAGVGNEQFF. CDR3 nucleotide sequence: TGTGCCAGCAGCGTAGCGGGAGTGGGGAATGAGCAGTTCTTC. The full variable domain, its missing parts supplied by reference TRBV7-3 and TRBJ2-1, is GAGVSQTPSNKVTEKGKYVELRCDPISGHTALYWYRQSLGQGPEFLIYFQGTGAADDSGLPNDRFFAVRPEGSVSTLKIQRTERGDSAVYLCASSVAGVGNEQFFGPGTRLTVL.

V usage is TRBV2 and J usage is TRBJ2-5; D is unclear. Germline CDR1 reads SNHLY; CDR2 reads FYNNEI. The CDR3 totals 14 residues. Between the trimmed V and J ends, which lost 4 bases and 4 bases, there was a span of 13 bases. The chain's CDR3 is CASSALAPGETQYF. CDR3 DNA: TGTGCCAGCAGTGCTCTTGCACCCGGAGAGACCCAGTACTTC.

This clone has a single count. The V and J genes are TRBV30 and TRBJ1-2; TRBD1 agrees at 7 bases. Trimming took 3 bases from V and 8 from J; bases not matched to a gene: 6. Germline CDR1 is GTSNPN and CDR2 is SVGIG (reference sequence). The CDR3 is made up of 12 amino acids. CDR3 nucleotides: TGTGCCTGGAGCAAACAGGGGCGCGGCTACACCTTC. It is translated as CAWSKQGRGYTF. The variable domain in full, with the rest retrieved from reference TRBV30 and TRBJ1-2, is SQTIHQWPATLVQPVGSPLSLECTVEGTSNPNLYWYRQAAGRGLQLLFYSVGIGQISSEVPQNLSASRPQDRQFILSSKKLLLSDSGFYLCAWSKQGRGYTFGSGTRLTVV.